Following are 30 T cell receptor beta chains from one sample sequenced in a study of cytomegalovirus exposure and HLA in healthy donors. Both 60 Vbeta primers and 13 Jbeta primers went into the PCR. Method: immunoSEQ multiplex PCR; TCRdb's copy keeps in-frame clones and lacks some. The data hold about 140,000 clones, with 70% to 80% observed a single time. The sample was PBMCs. These receptors were taken from a female donor in good health and CMV-seronegative.

The chain uses TRBV4-2 and TRBJ2-7, with 9 bases matching TRBD2. This CDR3 has 19 residues. The trim removed 1 base at V and 7 bases at J, leaving 20 bases unmatched. CDR1 is LGHNA, CDR2 YNFKEQ, per germline. DNA of the CDR3: TGTGCCAGCAGCCAAGTCCCGGGACTAGCAGAAGGGCTCGACCAGGAGCAGTACTTC. Its protein is CASSQVPGLAEGLDQEQYF.

The chain employs TRBV18 and TRBJ1-1; D uncertain. Germline loops: CDR1 KGHSH, CDR2 LQKENI. The length of the CDR3 is 15 residues. V was cut by 2 bases and J by 4 bases, with 14 bases left in between. The CDR3 DNA is TGTGCCAGCTCACCATCGGAGGTTCGGGGCACTGAAGCTTTCTTT. This gives the protein CASSPSEVRGTEAFF.

The rearrangement uses TRBV27 and TRBJ1-2, with D perhaps TRBD1 (5 bases). V shed 6 bases and J shed 3 bases, with 14 bases lying between them. The germline V gene encodes CDR1 MNHEY and CDR2 SMNVEV (reference sequence). The CDR3 loop spans 14 amino acids. The CDR3: CASSLSGGDYGYTF. DNA of the CDR3: TGTGCCAGCAGCCTAAGCGGGGGGGACTATGGCTACACCTTC.

This clone is a singleton in its sample. This sequence joins TRBV19 and TRBJ1-1; D not resolved. V lost 4 bases and J lost 2, with 8 bases in between. The germline CDR1 and CDR2 sequences are LNHDA and SQIVND (reference sequence). CDR3 length equals 13 residues. This chain's CDR3 is CASSTGGNTEAFF. The CDR3 nucleotides are TGTGCCAGTAGTACAGGAGGAAACACTGAAGCTTTCTTT.

The chain links TRBV7-3 to TRBJ2-5; 7 bases fit TRBD2. The CDR3 is 17 amino acids. V shed 2 bases, J shed 5 bases, and the junction held 14 bases outside the gene matches. The germline gives CDR1 SGHTA, CDR2 FQGTGA. In DNA, the CDR3 is TGTGCCAGCAGCTTACTGCCGCGGGCGGGAGCGGGGGAGACCCAGTACTTC. This gives the protein CASSLLPRAGAGETQYF.

The chain is built from TRBV6-5 and TRBJ2-5, with D perhaps TRBD1 (6 bases). The CDR3 is made up of 15 amino acids. The ends were cut back, 6 bases at V and 1 base at J, with 15 bases in the middle. Per the germline V gene, CDR1 is MNHEY and CDR2 is SVGAGI. DNA for the CDR3: TGTGCCAGCAGGACGACCAGGGGATCCCAAGAGACCCAGTACTTC. It specifies CASRTTRGSQETQYF.

This chain links TRBV5-3 with TRBJ1-5; D uncertain. TRBV5-3 is given ORF status, its function remaining uncertain. This CDR3 region has 16 residues. Trimming removed 1 base at V and 4 bases at J, with 15 bases between. The CDR3 sequence is CARSLRSRLLNQPQHF. For the CDR3, the DNA is TGTGCCAGAAGCTTGAGGTCTAGGCTCCTGAATCAGCCCCAGCATTTT.

The chain is built from TRBV27 and TRBJ1-4; D unresolved. V lost 3 bases, J lost 2 bases, and 10 bases lay in between. CDR1 and CDR2 (germline): MNHEY, SMNVEV (reference sequence). The CDR3 is 15 amino acids. CDR3 in DNA: TGTGCCAGCAGTTTCTGGTTAGCGACTAATGAAAAACTGTTTTTT. Its translation: CASSFWLATNEKLFF. Supplemented by reference TRBV27 and TRBJ1-4, the full variable domain reads EAQVTQNPRYLITVTGKKLTVTCSQNMNHEYMSWYRQDPGLGLRQIYYSMNVEVTDKGDVPEGYKVSRKEKRNFPLILESPSPNQTSLYFCASSFWLATNEKLFFGSGTQLSVL.

This chain connects TRBV7-8 to TRBJ1-2, with D possibly being TRBD1 (6 bases). V was cut by 6 bases and J by 4 bases, with 15 bases left in between. In germline, CDR1 is SGHVS, CDR2 FQNEAQ. CDR3 length: 14 residues. The CDR3 DNA reads TGTGCCAGCAGGCCCGGGGGGGGCGGCTATGGCTACACCTTC. This gives the protein CASRPGGGGYGYTF.

This chain uses TRBV10-3 with TRBJ2-6; D perhaps matches TRBD2 (6 bases). Germline CDR1 is ENHRY and CDR2 is SYGVKD. V was clipped by 0 bases and J by 0 bases, with 9 bases between them. The CDR3 loop spans 17 amino acids. CDR3 protein: CAISESGGVSGANVLTF. The CDR3, as DNA: TGTGCCATCAGTGAGTCGGGGGGTGTCTCTGGGGCCAACGTCCTGACTTTC.

The chain is built from TRBV30 and TRBJ2-2; 7 nucleotides match TRBD1. The CDR3 contains 14 residues. Germline V gene sequence: CDR1 GTSNPN, CDR2 SVGIG (reference sequence). The J segment lost 6 bases and the V segment lost 4 bases, leaving 8 bases of the junction unmatched. In DNA, the CDR3 is TGTGCCTGGACCCCGGGACAGTTCGCCGGGGAGCTGTTTTTT. Amino acid sequence: CAWTPGQFAGELFF.

The chain employs TRBV6-1 and TRBJ1-5; 7 nucleotides agree with TRBD1. Germline CDR1 reads MNHNS; CDR2 reads SASEGT. This CDR3 has 15 amino acids. V lost 7 bases and J lost 0; bases outside the gene matches: 6. This chain's CDR3 is CASKFGTDSNQPQHF. The CDR3 DNA follows: TGTGCCAGCAAATTTGGGACAGATAGCAATCAGCCCCAGCATTTT.

The chain is built from TRBV7-3 and TRBJ1-1, with D tentatively TRBD1 (5 bases). CDR3 length: 17 amino acids. Trimming cost V 8 bases and J 4 bases, with 26 bases left between them. CDR1 SGHTA and CDR2 FQGTGA come from the germline V gene. The CDR3 sequence is CASGRGGVGSTTTEAFF. The CDR3 DNA reads as TGTGCCAGCGGACGGGGAGGGGTGGGCTCCACGACCACTGAAGCTTTCTTT.

The chain recombines TRBV9 with TRBJ2-3; D not certain. The V and J ends lost 2 bases and 2 bases respectively, with 9 bases between them. Germline-derived CDR1 and CDR2 are SGDLS and YYNGEE. CDR3 size: 14 residues. CDR3 in DNA: TGTGCCAGCAGCGTTAACACCCCCACAGATACGCAGTATTTT. Its protein is CASSVNTPTDTQYF.

This sequence joins TRBV7-3 and TRBJ2-3; 11 bases fit TRBD2. Looked up from germline, CDR1 is SGHTA and CDR2 is FQGTGA. This CDR3 has 16 residues. V lost 2 bases, J lost 5 bases, and 6 bases stayed unmatched. The CDR3 region is CASSLPSGGRLDTQYF. CDR3 nucleotides: TGTGCCAGCAGCTTACCTAGCGGGGGGCGATTAGATACGCAGTATTTT.

This clone was observed once. The rearrangement uses TRBV7-2 and TRBJ2-5; 8 nucleotides align to TRBD1. With V trimmed by 5 bases and J by 5 bases, 7 bases remained unmatched. The CDR3 spans 14 residues. The germline gives CDR1 SGHTA, CDR2 FQGNSA. CDR3 coding DNA: TGTGCCAGCAGCCCAGGGGGCGTACGTGAGACCCAGTACTTC. It codes for CASSPGGVRETQYF.

The chain recombines TRBV28 with TRBJ1-2, with 8 bases matching TRBD1. V shed 4 bases and J 4 bases; nucleotides not matched to a gene: 8. The CDR3 covers 15 residues. Germline lookup yields CDR1 MDHEN and CDR2 SYDVKM. CDR3 protein: CASSSRDRITYGYTF. The CDR3, as DNA: TGTGCCAGCAGTTCCCGGGACAGGATAACCTATGGCTACACCTTC.

The chain has TRBV23-1 and TRBJ1-5; D unresolved. TRBV23-1 is an ORF, and what it does is uncertain. The CDR3 sequence is 15 residues long. V was trimmed by 6 bases and J by 3 bases, leaving 15 bases between them. The CDR3 is CASRSLRVNNQPQHF. The CDR3 region has the DNA TGCGCCAGCAGGTCTCTTCGGGTAAACAATCAGCCCCAGCATTTT.

The gene calls are TRBV5-1 and TRBJ2-1, with 8 bases aligning to TRBD2. This CDR3 region has 14 residues. The germline V gene has CDR1 SGHRS and CDR2 YFSETQ. Trimming at V came to 0 bases and at J to 5 bases, leaving 1 base not matched to a gene. The CDR3 region is CASSLELADNEQFF. Written as DNA, the CDR3 is TGCGCCAGCAGCTTGGAACTAGCGGACAATGAGCAGTTCTTC.

As regards this clone: One end of the junction is discordant with germline, which a read error may explain. This chain joins TRBV7-9 and TRBJ1-1; D possibly corresponds to TRBD1 (5 bases). This CDR3 has 15 residues. Germline V gene data show CDR1 as SEHNR and CDR2 as FQNEAQ (reference sequence). The CDR3 DNA reads TGTTCCAGCAGCTCCGTCGGCAGGGTCGACACTGAAGCTTTCTTT. Protein sequence: CSSSSVGRVDTEAFF.

J is TRBJ2-1 and V is TRBV7-6; 15 bases are shared with TRBD2. This CDR3 is 15 amino acids long. Germline CDR1 reads SGHVS; CDR2 reads FNYEAQ. Trimming took 5 bases from V and 7 from J; bases not matched to a gene: 3. CDR3 DNA: TGTGCCAGCAGCCCGGGACTAGCGGGAGGAAATGAGCAGTTCTTC. Translation gives CASSPGLAGGNEQFF.

The rearrangement links TRBV7-8 to TRBJ2-5; D possibly corresponds to TRBD2 (5 bases). CDR1 is SGHVS and CDR2 is FQNEAQ in the germline V gene. V lost 5 bases, J lost 2 bases, and 12 bases lay in between. The CDR3 covers 14 residues. Written as DNA, the CDR3 is TGTGCCAGCAGCCCGCCGGGGTTACAAGAGACCCAGTACTTC. It is translated as CASSPPGLQETQYF.

A single count supports this clone. The chain links TRBV5-4 to TRBJ2-7, with 10 bases matching TRBD1. The V segment lost 0 bases and the J segment 1 base; nucleotides outside the gene matches: 16. This CDR3 has 20 residues. The germline V gene has CDR1 SGHNT and CDR2 YYREEE (reference sequence). CDR3: CASSLALGTGVVWGSYEQYF. The CDR3 DNA reads as TGTGCCAGCAGCTTGGCCCTGGGGACAGGGGTGGTTTGGGGGTCCTACGAGCAGTACTTC.

V gene TRBV2 combines with J gene TRBJ1-1; D not resolved. This CDR3 contains 12 residues. Trimming stripped 6 bases from V and 8 bases from J, with 13 bases between. The germline V gene encodes CDR1 SNHLY and CDR2 FYNNEI. CDR3 sequence: CASRGRHPEAFF. Written as DNA, the CDR3 is TGTGCCAGCAGGGGCAGACACCCGGAAGCTTTCTTT.

The rearrangement links TRBV5-1 to TRBJ2-5; 11 bases agree with TRBD2. Per the germline V gene, CDR1 is SGHRS and CDR2 is YFSETQ. Trimming at V came to 3 bases and at J to 5 bases, leaving 15 bases not matched to a gene. The CDR3 contains 18 residues. Written as DNA, the CDR3 is TGCGCCAGCAGCTCGGGACAGACTAGCGGGATATCGCGGGAGACCCAGTACTTC. Protein sequence: CASSSGQTSGISRETQYF.

The CDR3 sequence is CASSPDRSDQPQHF. The CDR3 DNA sequence: TGTGCCAGCAGTCCCGACAGGTCTGATCAGCCCCAGCATTTT. The chain has TRBV6-1 and TRBJ1-5; perhaps TRBD1 as D (6 bases). V dropped 5 bases and J dropped 5 bases, with 13 bases sitting between them. This CDR3 has 14 residues. Germline V gene sequence: CDR1 MNHNS, CDR2 SASEGT.

This chain links TRBV19 with TRBJ1-2; the D is unclear. Germline V gives CDR1 LNHDA, CDR2 SQIVND (reference sequence). V lost 0 bases and J lost 10, with 12 bases in between. The CDR3 extends over 13 amino acids. The CDR3, as DNA: TGTGCCAGTAGTATAGAGTCAGATCCTCACTACACCTTC. Protein: CASSIESDPHYTF.

This clone came up once. The rearrangement uses TRBV28 and TRBJ2-5, with 8 bases that match TRBD1. Germline loops: CDR1 MDHEN, CDR2 SYDVKM. Trimming took 6 bases from V and 4 from J; bases not matched to a gene: 16. The CDR3 loop spans 17 amino acids. This CDR3 is CASSTDDRGPPRETQYF. The CDR3 coding sequence is TGTGCCAGCAGCACCGATGACAGGGGCCCTCCAAGAGAGACCCAGTACTTC.

This rearrangement joins TRBV10-1 to TRBJ1-1, with no clear D. This CDR3 has 15 residues. Germline loops: CDR1 WNHNN, CDR2 SYGVQD (reference sequence). The V end was cut by 0 bases, the J end by 4 bases, with 12 bases between. CDR3 amino acids: CASSESGSRGTEAFF. DNA of the CDR3: TGCGCCAGCAGTGAGTCGGGCAGCCGGGGCACTGAAGCTTTCTTT.

The V call is TRBV6-5, the J call TRBJ2-7; 7 positions agree with TRBD2. Per germline, CDR1 MNHEY and CDR2 SVGAGI. V shed 4 bases and J 4 bases; nucleotides not matched to a gene: 10. The CDR3 has 15 amino acids. CDR3 coding DNA: TGTGCCAGCAGTTTCAAACCGGGACTATCTTACGAGCAGTACTTC. Encoded protein: CASSFKPGLSYEQYF.